Shown below are 24 T cell receptor beta chains from a single sample sequenced in a study of beta chain features in type 1 diabetes listed by TCRdb under 2018. The study at large found these results: In all four CD4+ subsets, TCRB CDR3 length was moderately but significantly shorter in type 1 diabetes patients.

The method behind the library was the immunoSEQ multiplex PCR assay. The entire isolated RNA was reverse transcribed using the High Capacity cDNA Reverse Transcription Kit, and thus expressed TCRB transcripts were sequenced. TCRdb provides this immuneACCESS table in a form limited to in-frame rearrangements. Some clones are lacking; in checked studies, under half of them reflect an unresolved V gene, and why the rest are absent is not known. The sample table shows around 360,000 clones, and around 12% are seen once. The ten largest make up about 0.01% of the sample. No antigens are known for them. The sample comprised naive CD4+ T cells from blood. Taken with the paper, the label for cell subset or site translates to: true naive CD4+ T cells. These TCRs come from a woman between 18 and 29 years old with type 1 diabetes.

The chain employs TRBV20-1 and TRBJ2-1, with unresolved D. Trimming removed 3 bases from V and 9 bases from J, with 6 bases in between. The CDR3 sequence is 10 residues long. Germline lookup yields CDR1 DFQATT and CDR2 SNEGSKA (reference sequence). The DNA for the CDR3 is TGCAGTGCTAGCTATTCTGAGCAGTTCTTC. This codes for CSASYSEQFF.

This clone occurred a few times. The chain recombines TRBV7-8 with TRBJ1-5, with a weak D call TRBD1 (5 bases). Germline V gene data show CDR1 as SGHVS and CDR2 as FQNEAQ. The ends were cut back, 5 bases at V and 6 bases at J, with 20 bases in the middle. The CDR3 contains 16 residues. The CDR3 here is CASSLLGRQGGQPQHF. DNA for the CDR3: TGTGCCAGCAGCCTTTTGGGAAGGCAGGGAGGTCAGCCCCAGCATTTT.

This clone has a handful of counts. The DNA of the CDR3 is TGTGCCAGCAGCTCCTACCTCCTCTCTGGGGCCAACGTCCTGACTTTC. Protein product: CASSSYLLSGANVLTF. This chain joins TRBV7-2 and TRBJ2-6; D is undetermined. V was clipped by 4 bases and J by 0 bases, with 10 bases between them. Germline values: CDR1 SGHTA, CDR2 FQGNSA. This CDR3 has 16 residues.

This clone was picked up a small number of times. V and J are TRBV5-1 and TRBJ2-1; TRBD2 aligns across 11 bases. The V gene end was trimmed by 4 bases and the J gene end by 3 bases; junction bases not matched to a gene: 12. Per the germline V gene, CDR1 is SGHRS and CDR2 is YFSETQ. CDR3 length equals 18 residues. CDR3 in DNA: TGCGCCAGCAGCCGTACTAGCGGGAGAATAGGGATCTACAATGAGCAGTTCTTC. It is translated as CASSRTSGRIGIYNEQFF. Full variable domain (missing parts from reference TRBV5-1 and TRBJ2-1): KAGVTQTPRYLIKTRGQQVTLSCSPISGHRSVSWYQQTPGQGLQFLFEYFSETQRNKGNFPGRFSGRQFSNSRSEMNVSTLELGDSALYLCASSRTSGRIGIYNEQFFGPGTRLTVL.

This chain connects TRBV7-9 to TRBJ1-5; 8 nucleotides agree with TRBD1. Germline CDR1 is SEHNR and CDR2 is FQNEAQ (reference sequence). The CDR3 runs to 14 residues. V was pared by 5 bases and J by 9 bases, with 9 bases of the junction left unmatched. The CDR3 protein is CASSTSTGGSPQHF. DNA for the CDR3: TGTGCCAGCAGCACGTCAACAGGGGGGTCGCCCCAGCATTTT.

The genes are TRBV30 and TRBJ2-2; the match to TRBD1 covers 9 bases. J gave up 1 base and V 5 bases, and 2 bases lay outside the gene matches. The CDR3 runs 14 residues. CDR1 and CDR2 (germline): GTSNPN, SVGIG (reference sequence). The CDR3: CAWGTGWNTGELFF. The DNA of the CDR3 is TGTGCCTGGGGGACAGGGTGGAACACCGGGGAGCTGTTTTTT.

This clone was observed a handful of times. As DNA, the CDR3 is TGTGCCAGCAGTGTAGGGTTAGACAGTTATAATTCACCCCTCCACTTT. This encodes CASSVGLDSYNSPLHF. The rearrangement joins TRBV25-1 to TRBJ1-6; TRBD1 is a possible D gene (5 bases). The CDR3 is 16 amino acids. Per the germline V gene, CDR1 is MGHDK and CDR2 is SYGVNS. The V end lost 4 bases, the J end lost 4 bases, and 14 bases lay between the germline ends.

The rearrangement uses TRBV19 and TRBJ1-2; D uncertain. Germline lookup yields CDR1 LNHDA and CDR2 SQIVND (reference sequence). This CDR3 has 15 residues. V shed 0 bases and J shed 3 bases, with 11 bases lying between them. CDR3 protein: CASSIDSTHYYGYTF. The CDR3 DNA reads as TGTGCCAGTAGTATAGACTCGACTCACTACTATGGCTACACCTTC. The full variable domain, with the rest looked up from reference TRBV19 and TRBJ1-2, is DGGITQSPKYLFRKEGQNVTLSCEQNLNHDAMYWYRQDPGQGLRLIYYSQIVNDFQKGDIAEGYSVSREKKESFPLTVTSAQKNPTAFYLCASSIDSTHYYGYTFGSGTRLTVV.

This clone was seen a few times. The rearrangement links TRBV7-2 to TRBJ1-5; unclear D gene. Germline V gene lookup returns CDR1 SGHTA and CDR2 FQGNSA. The V end lost 1 base, the J end lost 7 bases, and 5 bases lay between the germline ends. The CDR3 runs to 12 residues. CDR3 loop: CASSLDMQPQHF. The CDR3 coding sequence is TGTGCCAGCAGCTTAGATATGCAGCCCCAGCATTTT.

The sample holds a few counts of this clone. Different DNA sequences within this sample yield the same CDR3. The V call is TRBV7-9, the J call TRBJ2-1; D perhaps matches TRBD1 (6 bases). The V end was cut by 2 bases, the J end by 0 bases, with 8 bases between. The CDR3 is 15 amino acids. Germline V gene lookup returns CDR1 SEHNR and CDR2 FQNEAQ (reference sequence). This CDR3 reads CASSLQGSSYNEQFF. The CDR3 DNA is TGTGCCAGCAGCTTACAGGGGAGCTCCTACAATGAGCAGTTCTTC.

The CDR3 protein is CASSQQSQETQYF. The CDR3 DNA reads as TGTGCCAGCAGCCAACAGAGCCAAGAGACCCAGTACTTC. The gene calls are TRBV7-2 and TRBJ2-5; D remains unclear. V lost 5 bases to trimming and J lost 1 base, with 8 bases between them. The CDR3 is 13 residues long. CDR1 and CDR2 from the germline V gene are SGHTA and FQGNSA.

The CDR3 is CASSPGDLAAALFNSYEQYF. CDR3 DNA: TGCGCCAGCAGCCCAGGCGACCTAGCGGCAGCTCTGTTCAACTCCTACGAGCAGTACTTC. The V gene is TRBV4-1, the J gene TRBJ2-7; 7 nucleotides line up with TRBD2. Trimming removed 4 bases from V and 0 bases from J; junction bases left unmatched: 21. CDR1 MGHRA and CDR2 YSYEKL come from the germline V gene. This CDR3 contains 20 residues.

The chain is built from TRBV11-2 and TRBJ1-2; TRBD1 agrees at 9 bases. The CDR3 covers 15 residues. Trimming at V came to 5 bases and at J to 4 bases, leaving 8 bases not matched to a gene. Germline CDR1 is SGHAT and CDR2 is FQNNGV. The CDR3 loop is CASSRSLDRGYGYTF. The CDR3 DNA is TGTGCCAGCAGCCGATCCTTGGACAGGGGCTATGGCTACACCTTC. The full variable domain, in which reference TRBV11-2 and TRBJ1-2 provide the parts outside the CDR3, is EAGVAQSPRYKIIEKRQSVAFWCNPISGHATLYWYQQILGQGPKLLIQFQNNGVVDDSQLPKDRFSAERLKGVDSTLKIQPAKLEDSAVYLCASSRSLDRGYGYTFGSGTRLTVV.

A few counts support this clone. The chain employs TRBV4-3 and TRBJ2-7; 11 bases line up with TRBD2. V lost 1 base, J lost 5 bases, and 7 bases stayed unmatched. The V gene's germline CDR1 is LGHNA and CDR2 YSLEER. The CDR3 extends over 16 amino acids. CDR3 nucleotide sequence: TGCGCCAGCAGCCAAGGGCGGTCTAGCGGGAGGCACGAGCAGTACTTC. This codes for CASSQGRSSGRHEQYF.

This rearrangement joins TRBV19 to TRBJ1-5; D gene ambiguous. The CDR3 covers 12 residues. Germline V gene sequence: CDR1 LNHDA, CDR2 SQIVND (reference sequence). Between the trimmed V and J ends, which lost 10 bases and 9 bases, there was a span of 16 bases. The CDR3 DNA reads as TGTGCCACCCTGAGCGCGGGTGGGCCCCAGCATTTT. It translates to CATLSAGGPQHF.

This clone was detected a few times. The chain uses TRBV5-6 and TRBJ2-1; the match to TRBD1 covers 10 bases. The CDR3 has 14 amino acids. Germline CDR1 and CDR2: SGHDT and YYEEEE. Trimming removed 4 bases from V and 8 bases from J; junction bases left unmatched: 6. CDR3 coding DNA: TGTGCCAGCAGCGGGGGGACAGGGGTGGATGAGCAGTTCTTC. This translates into CASSGGTGVDEQFF.

This clone was seen a few times. The rearrangement links TRBV5-6 to TRBJ1-2; D call uncertain. Germline V gene sequence: CDR1 SGHDT, CDR2 YYEEEE. Trimming took 4 bases from V and 8 from J, leaving 9 bases between them. The CDR3 has 11 residues. CDR3 amino acids: CASSRLRGYTF. The CDR3 bases are TGTGCCAGCAGCCGCCTGAGGGGCTACACCTTC.

The chain has TRBV12-5 and TRBJ2-3; 8 bases are shared with TRBD2. The CDR3 runs 15 residues. Germline assignment: CDR1 LGHNT and CDR2 FRNRAP. Trimming at V came to 6 bases and at J to 3 bases, leaving 8 bases not matched to a gene. CDR3 loop: CASGATSEWTDTQYF. The CDR3 nucleotides are TGTGCTAGTGGGGCGACTAGCGAATGGACAGATACGCAGTATTTT.

This clone was seen a few times. The chain combines TRBV6-5 with TRBJ1-1; D gene ambiguous. The ends were cut back, 1 base at V and 1 base at J, with 7 bases in the middle. Germline CDR1 and CDR2: MNHEY and SVGAGI. The length of the CDR3 is 14 residues. The CDR3 region has the DNA TGTGCCAGCAGTTACTTAGGGAGGAACACTGAAGCTTTCTTT. This translates into CASSYLGRNTEAFF.

This clone was seen a handful of times. The chain links TRBV5-1 to TRBJ2-6; perhaps TRBD2 as D (6 bases). V was pared by 0 bases and J by 0 bases, with 7 bases between. Germline V gene data show CDR1 as SGHRS and CDR2 as YFSETQ. CDR3 length: 16 residues. The CDR3, as DNA: TGCGCCAGCAGCTTGGTGGGGGGCTCTGGGGCCAACGTCCTGACTTTC. It specifies CASSLVGGSGANVLTF.

V gene TRBV21-1 combines with J gene TRBJ1-5; the table calls TRBD1, which could not be checked here. TRBV21-1 is labeled a pseudogene. CDR3 length equals 16 residues. The CDR3 DNA reads as TGTGCCAGCAGCATAGGGGGAACTACAGGATATCAGCCCCAGCATTTT. Protein: CASSIGGTTGYQPQHF.

The CDR3 DNA is TGTGCCAGCAGCCCGACAGGGGGGAAAGAGACCCAGTACTTC. Protein product: CASSPTGGKETQYF. The rearrangement links TRBV27 to TRBJ2-5; 9 positions agree with TRBD1. Germline V gene data show CDR1 as MNHEY and CDR2 as SMNVEV (reference sequence). V dropped 6 bases and J dropped 3; count of bases not matched to a gene: 5. The length of the CDR3 is 14 residues.

The CDR3 sequence: CASSPREASSYEQYF. The CDR3 DNA reads as TGTGCCAGCAGCCCCCGAGAGGCTTCTTCCTACGAGCAGTACTTC. The J gene is TRBJ2-7, the V gene TRBV9, with unresolved D. Trimming left V 4 bases short and J 1 base short, with 15 bases between. Germline values: CDR1 SGDLS, CDR2 YYNGEE. CDR3 length equals 15 residues.

This rearrangement joins TRBV2 to TRBJ2-5, with D perhaps TRBD1 (5 bases). V was shortened by 7 bases and J by 1 base, with 16 bases between the two germline ends. This CDR3 contains 15 residues. Looked up from germline, CDR1 is SNHLY and CDR2 is FYNNEI. DNA of the CDR3: TGTGCCAGCACCGCCCGGGCTGGGGCCCAAGAGACCCAGTACTTC. This encodes CASTARAGAQETQYF.